The 5 T cell receptor beta chains listed next were all sequenced from one sample in a study of T cells expressing NK-cell markers. TCRdb reprocessed the 5' RACE reads and stores each CDR3 protein as one record, lacking DNA. The sample has 350,000 to 450,000 distinct CDR3 sequences. The sequenced sample consisted of blood T cells: a sorted CD56 or NKG2C T cell subset, CD4+ or CD8+ T cells, or bulk PBMC T cells (not recorded which). Source of these receptors: a man between 18 and 69 years old in good health.

The chain's CDR3 is CASSPWTGGLETQYF. V is TRBV7-9 and J is TRBJ2-5; there is no DNA to check the TCRdb D call of TRBD1. This CDR3 spans 15 amino acids. Germline V lookup: CDR1 SEHNR, CDR2 FQNEAQ (reference sequence).

The rearrangement links TRBV18 to TRBJ2-1. The CDR3 covers 15 residues. Germline loops: CDR1 KGHSH, CDR2 LQKENI. This CDR3 is CASSPAGGLNNEQFF.

The chain links TRBV11-2 to TRBJ2-2. CDR1 and CDR2 (germline): SGHAT, FQNNGV. This CDR3 spans 16 amino acids. CDR3 region: CASSLDSLGSSGELFF.

This CDR3 is CASSLGAILGGNTIYF. The chain combines TRBV5-1 with TRBJ1-3. Germline CDR1 SGHRS, CDR2 YFSETQ. This CDR3 is 16 amino acids long.

V is TRBV21-1 and J is TRBJ2-4; TCRdb's D gene call, TRBD2, goes unchecked for lack of DNA. TRBV21-1 is given as a pseudogene. The CDR3 runs to 20 residues. This chain's CDR3 is CASSKWGAGGAILAKNIQYF.